One T cell receptor beta chain is described in this entry. Antigen unknown. Other DNA sequences within the sample encode an identical CDR3. This entry belongs to a study of cytomegalovirus exposure and HLA in healthy donors. Whole-study findings and limits: In vitro data verified a few CMV-associated chains as specific for CMV antigens.

The PCR contained 60 Vbeta and 13 Jbeta primers. TCRdb's table, derived via immunoSEQ multiplex PCR, lists solely in-frame clones and lacks some. The sample lists under 200,000 clones, less than 90% occurring once. The clonotype comes from a boy younger than 10 in good health and CMV-seronegative. Sequencing input: PBMCs.

The CDR3 DNA follows: TGTGCCAGCAGTCCCGGGACTAGCGGGAGGAATGAGCAGTTCTTC. Its protein product is CASSPGTSGRNEQFF. The V gene is TRBV27, the J gene TRBJ2-1, with 15 bases that match TRBD2. The J segment lost 7 bases and the V segment lost 5 bases, leaving 3 bases of the junction unmatched. This CDR3 is 15 amino acids long. Germline V gives CDR1 MNHEY, CDR2 SMNVEV (reference sequence).